Shown below are 7 T cell receptor beta chains from a single sample sequenced in a study of blood T cell repertoires in COVID-19. The data were produced by immunoSEQ multiplex PCR, yet TCRdb's version contains in-frame clones alone and is incomplete. The sample includes around 93,000 clones, 88% seen only once; the top ten take roughly 11%. The sample taken for sequencing was peripheral blood. These receptors were obtained from a man older than 75 with acute or convalescent COVID-19.

The V call is TRBV7-9, the J call TRBJ2-3; possible D gene TRBD1, 6 bases. The CDR3 covers 16 residues. Germline CDR1 reads SEHNR; CDR2 reads FQNEAQ (reference sequence). The V and J ends lost 5 bases and 2 bases respectively, with 17 bases between them. The CDR3 region is CASSRNRVEHTDTQYF. The CDR3 nucleotides read TGTGCCAGCAGCCGGAACAGGGTTGAACACACAGATACGCAGTATTTT.

J is TRBJ2-5 and V is TRBV27, with TRBD1 matching over 9 bases. This CDR3 contains 18 residues. Germline V gene sequence: CDR1 MNHEY, CDR2 SMNVEV (reference sequence). Germline trimming cut 2 bases from V and 4 bases from J; bases unmatched to any gene: 14. The CDR3 DNA reads as TGTGCCAGCAGTTTAGTGGGACAGGGTCCGAAGAATCGAGAGACCCAGTACTTC. Its translation: CASSLVGQGPKNRETQYF.

The CDR3 loop is CASSEDSGLAGRYEQYF. The CDR3 DNA reads TGTGCCAGCAGTGAGGATTCGGGACTAGCGGGGCGGTACGAGCAGTACTTC. The V call is TRBV6-1, the J call TRBJ2-7; TRBD2 agrees at 13 bases. The CDR3 has 17 amino acids. The V and J ends lost 3 bases and 4 bases, in that order; junction bases with no gene match: 9. The V gene's germline CDR1 is MNHNS and CDR2 SASEGT.

The genes are TRBV5-4 and TRBJ1-1; no definite D call. This CDR3 spans 15 amino acids. Germline CDR1 is SGHNT and CDR2 is YYREEE (reference sequence). The V end was cut by 3 bases, the J end by 5 bases, with 17 bases between. CDR3: CASSSGKNFGTEAFF. DNA for the CDR3: TGTGCCAGCAGCTCGGGGAAGAATTTCGGGACTGAAGCTTTCTTT.

The chain is built from TRBV28 and TRBJ1-4, with D possibly TRBD1 on 5 matching bases. Trimming took 7 bases from V and 7 from J, leaving 13 bases between them. CDR1 and CDR2 from the germline V gene are MDHEN and SYDVKM. This CDR3 comprises 13 residues. The CDR3 is CASTGARGEKLFF. As DNA, the CDR3 is TGTGCCAGCACGGGAGCGAGGGGTGAAAAACTGTTTTTT.

This rearrangement joins TRBV2 to TRBJ1-5; 7 bases match TRBD1. This CDR3 has 15 amino acids. The V gene end was trimmed by 7 bases and the J gene end by 2 bases; junction bases not matched to a gene: 8. Germline CDR1 SNHLY, CDR2 FYNNEI. CDR3 sequence: CASNLQGRGNQPQHF. CDR3 in DNA: TGTGCCAGCAACCTACAGGGGAGAGGCAATCAGCCCCAGCATTTT.

CDR3 bases: TGCGCCAGCAGCCAAGGTTGGACAGGGGGCTATAATTCACCCCTCCACTTT. It yields the protein CASSQGWTGGYNSPLHF. This chain joins TRBV4-1 and TRBJ1-6; 10 bases align to TRBD1. The CDR3 runs to 17 residues. Germline CDR1 reads MGHRA; CDR2 reads YSYEKL. V was clipped by 1 base and J by 3 bases; unmatched bases: 3.